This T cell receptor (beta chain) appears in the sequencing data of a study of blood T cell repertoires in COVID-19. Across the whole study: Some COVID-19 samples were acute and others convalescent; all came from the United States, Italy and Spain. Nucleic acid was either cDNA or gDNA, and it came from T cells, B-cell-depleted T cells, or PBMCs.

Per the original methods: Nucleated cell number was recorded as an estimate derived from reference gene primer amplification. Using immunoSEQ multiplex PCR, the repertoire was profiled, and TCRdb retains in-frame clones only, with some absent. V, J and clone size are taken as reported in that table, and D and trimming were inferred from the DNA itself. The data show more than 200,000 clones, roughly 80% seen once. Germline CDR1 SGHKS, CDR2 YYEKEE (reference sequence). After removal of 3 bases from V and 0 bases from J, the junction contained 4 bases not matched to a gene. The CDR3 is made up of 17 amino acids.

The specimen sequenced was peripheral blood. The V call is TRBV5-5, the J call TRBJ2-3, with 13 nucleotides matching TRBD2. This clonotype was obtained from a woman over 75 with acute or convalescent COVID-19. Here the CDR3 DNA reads TGTGCCAGCAGCTCAGGACTAGCGGGAGCTAGCACAGATACGCAGTATTTT. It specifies CASSSGLAGASTDTQYF.